These T cell receptor beta chains were read from a single sample in a study of regulatory and conventional T cells in RAG deficiency. Repertoires were generated with immunoSEQ multiplex PCR, while TCRdb's copy carries only in-frame clones and drops some. The table records 20,000 or so clones, approximately 93% of them present only once. The sample was also reused in another study, on regulatory T cells.

Specimen: CD4+ T cells sorted from blood. These receptors came from a human donor in good health. The CDR3 runs from the conserved cysteine through the conserved F or W. The order of the fields is J gene, V gene, CDR3 protein.

j_gene: TRBJ2-1; v_gene: TRBV28; CDR3aa: CASSLVHPGGEQFF
j_gene: TRBJ2-7; v_gene: TRBV4-1; CDR3aa: CASRGPYEQYF
j_gene: TRBJ2-2; v_gene: TRBV4-1; CDR3aa: CASSQGGSGAANTGELFF
j_gene: TRBJ2-2; v_gene: TRBV5-1; CDR3aa: CASSTGGADTGELFF
j_gene: TRBJ1-4; v_gene: TRBV2; CDR3aa: CASRGGTGNEKLFF
j_gene: TRBJ2-7; v_gene: TRBV19; CDR3aa: CASKFTFGAYEQYF
j_gene: TRBJ1-1; v_gene: TRBV28; CDR3aa: CASRSHRGAFF
j_gene: TRBJ2-7; v_gene: TRBV30; CDR3aa: CAGSRTGTYEQYF
j_gene: TRBJ1-3; v_gene: TRBV10-3; CDR3aa: CAISEGVNTIYF
j_gene: TRBJ1-2; v_gene: TRBV7-2; CDR3aa: CASSLQGLGYTF
j_gene: TRBJ2-1; v_gene: TRBV5-1; CDR3aa: CASSVLPGQGNEQFF
j_gene: TRBJ2-5; v_gene: TRBV7-8; CDR3aa: CASSLYETQYF
j_gene: TRBJ2-2; v_gene: TRBV7-6; CDR3aa: CASSQTRQDAGELFF
j_gene: TRBJ1-2; v_gene: TRBV5-1; CDR3aa: CASTLDSTYGYTF
j_gene: TRBJ1-2; v_gene: TRBV30; CDR3aa: CAWSVTQGAGYTF
j_gene: TRBJ2-3; v_gene: TRBV5-4; CDR3aa: CASSPGGQTDTQYF
j_gene: TRBJ2-7; v_gene: TRBV11-3; CDR3aa: CASSLGDRYEQYF
j_gene: TRBJ1-3; v_gene: TRBV30; CDR3aa: CAWKLRETGNTIYF
j_gene: TRBJ1-6; v_gene: TRBV2; CDR3aa: CASSSQGIESPLHF
j_gene: TRBJ2-1; v_gene: TRBV6-1; CDR3aa: CASSVLSAGDEQFF
j_gene: TRBJ2-2; v_gene: TRBV9; CDR3aa: CASSVVGGRTGELFF
j_gene: TRBJ2-2; v_gene: TRBV28; CDR3aa: CASSLGGGVDTGELFF
j_gene: TRBJ1-4; v_gene: TRBV18; CDR3aa: CASSPAQGMVEKLFF
j_gene: TRBJ2-3; v_gene: TRBV4-2; CDR3aa: CASSPQFTQGSADTQYF
j_gene: TRBJ2-1; v_gene: TRBV7-9; CDR3aa: CASSLEWTSGVNEQFF
j_gene: TRBJ2-5; v_gene: TRBV10-1; CDR3aa: CASSDSQQETQYF
j_gene: TRBJ2-1; v_gene: TRBV7-3; CDR3aa: CASSPAAYNEQFF
j_gene: TRBJ1-2; v_gene: TRBV19; CDR3aa: CASRGYSDYGYTF
j_gene: TRBJ2-2; v_gene: TRBV5-1; CDR3aa: CASTPFGAGVDTGELFF
j_gene: TRBJ1-1; v_gene: TRBV6-1; CDR3aa: CASSETNRAVEAFF
j_gene: TRBJ2-5; v_gene: TRBV25-1; CDR3aa: CASSEARTSGRQTQYF
j_gene: TRBJ1-1; v_gene: TRBV5-1; CDR3aa: CASSLPLGDRGEAFF
j_gene: TRBJ1-2; v_gene: TRBV6-5; CDR3aa: CASSYGENYGYTF